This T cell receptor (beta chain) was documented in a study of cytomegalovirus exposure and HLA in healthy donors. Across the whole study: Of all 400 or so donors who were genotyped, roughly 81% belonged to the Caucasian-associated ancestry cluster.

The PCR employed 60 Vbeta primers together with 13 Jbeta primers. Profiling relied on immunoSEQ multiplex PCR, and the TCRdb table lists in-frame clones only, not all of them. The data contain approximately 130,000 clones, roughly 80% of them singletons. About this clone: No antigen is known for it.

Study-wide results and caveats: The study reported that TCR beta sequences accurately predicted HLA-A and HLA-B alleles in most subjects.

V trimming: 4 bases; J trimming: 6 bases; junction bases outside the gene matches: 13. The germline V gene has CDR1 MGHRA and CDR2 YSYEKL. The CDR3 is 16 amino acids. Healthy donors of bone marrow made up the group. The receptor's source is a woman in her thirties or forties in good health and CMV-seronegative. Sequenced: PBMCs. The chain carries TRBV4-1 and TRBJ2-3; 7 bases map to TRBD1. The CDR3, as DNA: TGCGCCAGCAGCCGTCCCGGACAGGAACGAGGGGATACGCAGTATTTT. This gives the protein CASSRPGQERGDTQYF.